One sample yielded the 27 T cell receptor beta chains listed below, sequenced in a study of T-cell memory formation after mild COVID-19. TCRdb fed the 5' RACE reads into MiXCR, producing one record per CDR3 protein. The repertoire holds some 310,000 distinct CDR3 sequences, with 20% as singletons. Material: PBMCs or a T cell subset sorted from them (not recorded which). All receptors derive from a man between 18 and 35 years old who had mild COVID-19 (a few samples of this study predate the infection). Cell type and time point are not known.

The table lists this clonotype with a few counts. V and J are TRBV7-2 and TRBJ2-7, with a possible D match to TRBD2 (5 bases). From germline, CDR1 is SGHTA and CDR2 FQGNSA. The CDR3 has 15 residues. Trimming took off 0 bases at V and 2 bases at J, with 11 bases between the two ends. This CDR3 reads CASSLASAGPYEQYV. CDR3 nucleotide sequence: TGTGCCAGCAGCTTAGCTAGTGCGGGTCCCTACGAGCAGTACGTC.

A few counts support this clonotype. The rearrangement uses TRBV19 and TRBJ1-1; D is ambiguous. The CDR3 is made up of 10 amino acids. Germline V gene data show CDR1 as LNHDA and CDR2 as SQIVND (reference sequence). The germline V and J ends were trimmed by 8 bases and 10 bases, with 11 bases remaining between them. The CDR3 sequence is CASGRIGAFF. CDR3 DNA sequence: TGTGCCAGTGGACGGATTGGAGCTTTCTTT.

The rearrangement uses TRBV5-1 and TRBJ2-1, with 9 positions matching TRBD1. Germline CDR1 SGHRS, CDR2 YFSETQ. The CDR3 runs to 16 residues. J lost 3 bases, V lost 9 bases, and 13 bases had no gene match. The CDR3 nucleotides are TGCGCCACGTCTTCCGCCGGACAGGGGTTCTACAATGAGCAGTTCTTC. Translation: CATSSAGQGFYNEQFF.

J is TRBJ2-3 and V is TRBV5-1; 11 bases are shared with TRBD2. With V trimmed by 4 bases and J by 4 bases, 17 bases remained unmatched. The CDR3 is 19 amino acids. Germline-derived CDR1 and CDR2 are SGHRS and YFSETQ. The CDR3: CASSATSGGPVGYADTQYF. In nucleotides, the CDR3 is TGCGCCAGCAGCGCAACTAGCGGGGGCCCAGTGGGTTACGCAGATACGCAGTATTTT.

The rearrangement joins TRBV5-4 to TRBJ2-5; 10 positions match TRBD2. CDR1 is SGHNT, CDR2 YYREEE, per germline (reference sequence). J gave up 5 bases and V 1 base, and 8 bases lay outside the gene matches. The CDR3 consists of 16 residues. The CDR3 spells CASSLRSGGASETQYF. The CDR3 DNA sequence: TGTGCCAGCAGCTTGCGAAGCGGGGGGGCATCGGAGACCCAGTACTTC. Together with reference TRBV5-4 and TRBJ2-5, the CDR3 gives the full variable domain: ETGVTQSPTHLIKTRGQQVTLRCSSQSGHNTVSWYQQALGQGPQFIFQYYREEENGRGNFPPRFSGLQFPNYSSELNVNALELDDSALYLCASSLRSGGASETQYFGPGTRLLVL.

This clonotype was counted between two and nine times. The chain couples TRBV7-8 to TRBJ1-1, with D perhaps matching TRBD1 (5 bases). The germline V gene has CDR1 SGHVS and CDR2 FQNEAQ. The V end was cut by 4 bases, the J end by 3 bases, with 12 bases between. This CDR3 has 14 amino acids. The CDR3 nucleotides read TGTGCCAGCAGCTCTCTTGGGGACTACACTGAAGCTTTCTTT. It translates to CASSSLGDYTEAFF.

V gene TRBV5-1 combines with J gene TRBJ1-2; possibly TRBD1 for D (6 bases). The V and J ends lost 8 bases and 3 bases respectively, with 14 bases between them. This CDR3 is built from 13 residues. Germline loops: CDR1 SGHRS, CDR2 YFSETQ. CDR3 nucleotide sequence: TGCGCCAGTCAACAGGGCCGGGACTATGGCTACACCTTC. Translated, it gives CASQQGRDYGYTF.

This sequence joins TRBV28 and TRBJ2-5; TRBD2 agrees at 15 bases. Trimming at V came to 5 bases and at J to 3 bases, leaving 4 bases not matched to a gene. Per the germline V gene, CDR1 is MDHEN and CDR2 is SYDVKM. There are 16 residues in the CDR3. The CDR3, as DNA: TGTGCCAGCAGTGCCTGGACTAGCGGGGGGGAAGAGACCCAGTACTTC. It encodes CASSAWTSGGEETQYF. Filled out from reference TRBV28 and TRBJ2-5, the complete variable domain reads DVKVTQSSRYLVKRTGEKVFLECVQDMDHENMFWYRQDPGLGLRLIYFSYDVKMKEKGDIPEGYSVSREKKERFSLILESASTNQTSMYLCASSAWTSGGEETQYFGPGTRLLVL.

In this sample, this clonotype turned up a few times. The V call is TRBV5-1, the J call TRBJ2-7, with 10 bases lining up with TRBD1. Trimming at V came to 7 bases and at J to 0 bases, leaving 7 bases not matched to a gene. Germline CDR1 reads SGHRS; CDR2 reads YFSETQ. The CDR3 covers 15 residues. The CDR3 DNA reads as TGCGCCAGCCGTCCCGGGACAGGGGCCTCCTACGAGCAGTACGTC. Translated, it gives CASRPGTGASYEQYV.

The chain is built from TRBV27 and TRBJ2-3; a possible D gene is TRBD1 (5 bases). The V end lost 5 bases, the J end lost 0 bases, and 15 bases lay between the germline ends. Germline V gives CDR1 MNHEY, CDR2 SMNVEV (reference sequence). The CDR3 loop spans 16 amino acids. The CDR3 nucleotides are TGTGCCAGCAGTCCCGCGTTAGGGGCTAGCACAGATACGCAGTATTTT. Amino acid sequence: CASSPALGASTDTQYF.

This clonotype appeared a few times. V gene TRBV5-1 combines with J gene TRBJ1-1, with D possibly matching TRBD1 (6 bases). V was pared by 2 bases and J by 5 bases, with 13 bases between. The CDR3 sequence is 14 residues long. CDR1 is SGHRS and CDR2 is YFSETQ in the germline V gene. DNA for the CDR3: TGCGCCAGCAGCTTACGAGGGGGGGTTACTGAAGCTTTCTTT. Residues: CASSLRGGVTEAFF.

The sample holds a few counts of this clonotype. V gene TRBV7-2 combines with J gene TRBJ1-4; 7 bases are shared with TRBD1. The CDR3 covers 15 residues. Germline assignment: CDR1 SGHTA and CDR2 FQGNSA. V trimming: 5 bases; J trimming: 8 bases; junction bases outside the gene matches: 11. The CDR3 sequence: CASSLGTALGEKLFF. DNA of the CDR3: TGTGCCAGCAGCCTGGGGACAGCGCTGGGGGAAAAACTGTTTTTT.

V and J are TRBV3-1 and TRBJ1-5; no clear D. The CDR3 is 15 residues long. V dropped 2 bases and J dropped 6 bases, with 14 bases sitting between them. In germline, CDR1 is LGHDT, CDR2 YNNKEL (reference sequence). The CDR3 coding sequence is TGTGCCAGCAGCCAAAGTAGGCTAATGGCTCAGCCCCAGCATTTT. The encoded protein is CASSQSRLMAQPQHF.

A few counts support this clonotype. CDR3 in amino acids: CASSRRWRGENEQFF. Here the CDR3 DNA reads TGTGCCAGCAGCCGCCGGTGGAGGGGGGAAAATGAGCAGTTCTTC. The chain uses TRBV7-8 and TRBJ2-1, with D perhaps matching TRBD1 or TRBD2 (6 bases each). The CDR3 runs 15 residues. Germline CDR1 and CDR2: SGHVS and FQNEAQ. V lost 5 bases and J 7 bases, leaving 18 bases between the germline ends.

The CDR3 region has the DNA TGCAGTGCGGCACCCCGTTCCTCTGGGGCCAACGTCCTGACTTTC. As protein: CSAAPRSSGANVLTF. The chain links TRBV20-1 to TRBJ2-6; D is ambiguous. V was cut by 6 bases and J by 0 bases, with 12 bases left in between. CDR3 length equals 15 residues. Germline lookup yields CDR1 DFQATT and CDR2 SNEGSKA (reference sequence).

There are a few counts of this clonotype. The chain links TRBV7-2 to TRBJ2-5; D ambiguous. V gave up 3 bases and J gave up 7 bases, with 6 bases separating them. This CDR3 comprises 11 residues. Germline V gene sequence: CDR1 SGHTA, CDR2 FQGNSA. The CDR3 here is CASSFFGTQYF. The CDR3 region has the DNA TGTGCCAGCAGCTTTTTTGGGACCCAGTACTTC.

This chain links TRBV2 with TRBJ1-1; D not resolved. The V end was cut by 4 bases, the J end by 9 bases, with 9 bases between. The germline gives CDR1 SNHLY, CDR2 FYNNEI. The CDR3 runs 11 residues. Written as DNA, the CDR3 is TGTGCCAGCAGTGTAGGAATCAAAGCTTTCTTT. The encoded protein is CASSVGIKAFF.

The chain couples TRBV5-4 to TRBJ2-1, with D perhaps matching TRBD1 (6 bases). Germline loops: CDR1 SGHNT, CDR2 YYREEE (reference sequence). V was shortened by 5 bases and J by 5 bases, with 14 bases between the two germline ends. The CDR3 spans 14 residues. CDR3 sequence (DNA): TGTGCCAGCAGATCGACAGGCATGGACAATGAGCAGTTCTTC. This sequence encodes CASRSTGMDNEQFF.

This clonotype was picked up a small number of times. The CDR3 spells CSVSRVNTEAFF. CDR3 DNA sequence: TGCAGCGTTAGTCGGGTGAACACTGAAGCTTTCTTT. The rearrangement joins TRBV29-1 to TRBJ1-1; no clear D gene. Trimming took off 5 bases at V and 0 bases at J, with 7 bases between the two ends. This CDR3 contains 12 residues. Germline loops: CDR1 SQVTM, CDR2 ANQGSEA. Together with reference TRBV29-1 and TRBJ1-1, the CDR3 gives the full variable domain: SAVISQKPSRDICQRGTSLTIQCQVDSQVTMMFWYRQQPGQSLTLIATANQGSEATYESGFVIDKFPISRPNLTFSTLTVSNMSPEDSSIYLCSVSRVNTEAFFGQGTRLTVV.

CDR3 sequence: CASSLSSGDGGELFF. The DNA for the CDR3 is TGTGCCAGCAGCTTAAGTAGCGGGGACGGCGGGGAGCTGTTTTTT. V gene TRBV11-3 combines with J gene TRBJ2-2, with 8 bases identical to TRBD2. The germline CDR1 and CDR2 sequences are SGHNT and YENEEA. The CDR3 consists of 15 residues. V lost 2 bases and J lost 7; bases outside the gene matches: 6.

J is TRBJ1-1 and V is TRBV2; D may be TRBD1 (6 bases). The germline V gene encodes CDR1 SNHLY and CDR2 FYNNEI. This CDR3 is built from 13 residues. Trimming shortened V by 10 bases and J by 1 base, and 13 bases separated the two germline ends. Here the CDR3 DNA reads TGTGCCACCCAGGGACACCCGAACACTGAAGCTTTCTTT. Its protein is CATQGHPNTEAFF.

A few counts support this clonotype. The V gene is TRBV7-9, the J gene TRBJ1-6; maybe TRBD1 (6 bases). V dropped 7 bases and J dropped 8 bases, with 9 bases sitting between them. The CDR3 loop spans 12 amino acids. Germline CDR1 SEHNR, CDR2 FQNEAQ (reference sequence). CDR3 bases: TGTGCCAGCAATGGACAGTATTCACCCCTCCACTTT. It translates to CASNGQYSPLHF.

The rearrangement links TRBV28 to TRBJ1-2; possible D gene TRBD1, 5 bases. Per the germline V gene, CDR1 is MDHEN and CDR2 is SYDVKM. This CDR3 spans 14 amino acids. The V and J ends lost 7 bases and 3 bases respectively, with 15 bases between them. In nucleotides, the CDR3 is TGTGCCAGCATCTCCCAGGGTCGAGACTATGGCTACACCTTC. Protein sequence: CASISQGRDYGYTF.

This clonotype was detected a few times. This sequence joins TRBV20-1 and TRBJ2-3, with D perhaps matching TRBD2 (7 bases). The CDR3 sequence is 13 residues long. The V gene's germline CDR1 is DFQATT and CDR2 SNEGSKA (reference sequence). Deletions cut 3 bases from V and 8 bases from J, with 15 bases between. The CDR3 region has the DNA TGCAGTGCTAGCGTAAGGGCGGGGGCTACGCAGTATTTT. It yields the protein CSASVRAGATQYF.

Ten or more counts support this clonotype. The J gene is TRBJ1-1, the V gene TRBV18; TRBD1 matches at 10 bases. CDR3 size: 15 residues. CDR1 and CDR2 from the germline V gene are KGHSH and LQKENI. Germline trimming cut 2 bases from V and 3 bases from J; bases unmatched to any gene: 3. In DNA, the CDR3 is TGTGCCAGCTCACCAAGGGGGACAGGGGACACTGAAGCTTTCTTT. Protein: CASSPRGTGDTEAFF.

The chain is built from TRBV12-3 or TRBV12-4 and TRBJ2-3, with TRBD2 identical over 7 bases. Trimming cost V 5 bases and J 4 bases; bases outside gene matches: 12. The CDR3 covers 16 residues. The CDR3 loop is CASSPSAGEVSDTQYF. The CDR3 nucleotides are TGTGCCAGCAGTCCGTCGGCGGGGGAGGTTTCAGATACGCAGTATTTT.

V is TRBV29-1 and J is TRBJ1-3; unclear D gene. The CDR3 is made up of 11 amino acids. The germline gives CDR1 SQVTM, CDR2 ANQGSEA. V was cut by 5 bases and J by 4 bases, with 6 bases left in between. The CDR3 spells CSVMYGNTIYF. In nucleotides, the CDR3 is TGCAGCGTTATGTACGGAAACACCATATATTTT.